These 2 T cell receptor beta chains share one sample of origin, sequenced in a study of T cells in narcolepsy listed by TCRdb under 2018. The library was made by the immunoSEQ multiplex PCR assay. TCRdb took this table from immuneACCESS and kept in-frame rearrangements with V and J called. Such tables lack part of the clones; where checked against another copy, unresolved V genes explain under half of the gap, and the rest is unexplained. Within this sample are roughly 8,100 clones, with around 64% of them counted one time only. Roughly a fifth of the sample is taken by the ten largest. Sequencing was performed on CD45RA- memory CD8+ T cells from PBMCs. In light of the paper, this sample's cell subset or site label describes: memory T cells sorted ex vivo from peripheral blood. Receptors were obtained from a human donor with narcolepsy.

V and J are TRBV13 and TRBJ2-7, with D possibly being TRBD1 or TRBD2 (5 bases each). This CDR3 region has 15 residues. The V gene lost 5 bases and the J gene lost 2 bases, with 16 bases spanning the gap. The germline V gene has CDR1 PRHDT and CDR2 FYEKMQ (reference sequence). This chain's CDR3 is CASSQGGDGAYEQYF. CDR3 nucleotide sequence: TGTGCCAGCAGCCAAGGTGGGGACGGTGCCTACGAGCAGTACTTC.

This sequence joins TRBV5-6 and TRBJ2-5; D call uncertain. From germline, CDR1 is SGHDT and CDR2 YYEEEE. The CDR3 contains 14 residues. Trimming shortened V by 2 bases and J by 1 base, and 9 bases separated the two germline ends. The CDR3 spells CASSFEHSQETQYF. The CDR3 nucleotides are TGTGCCAGCAGCTTTGAACACAGCCAAGAGACCCAGTACTTC.